The rows below give T cell receptor beta chains drawn from one sample of a study of T cell responses to AZD1222 COVID-19 vaccine. Clones were read by immunoSEQ multiplex PCR, and TCRdb kept only the in-frame ones, dropping some. The sample has about 120,000 clones; roughly 90% are singletons. The source was peripheral blood, collected on day 0 of AZD1222 vaccination. The receptor set was obtained from an adult in good health. Both conserved end residues are part of each CDR3. D genes are given only for firm matches. Where a row states a size, it is once, few, many or the class of an expanded clone; other rows omit it.

d_gene: -
j_gene: TRBJ1-1
abundance: once
v_gene: TRBV19
CDR3nt: TGTGCCAGTAGTATCCCGGGACAAAAAGCTTTCTTT
CDR3aa: CASSIPGQKAFF

d_gene: -
j_gene: TRBJ1-1
abundance: -
v_gene: TRBV7-9
CDR3nt: TGTGCCAGCAGCTTAGTGCCAGGGAAGGATGAAGCTTTCTTT
CDR3aa: CASSLVPGKDEAFF

d_gene: -
j_gene: TRBJ1-1
abundance: -
v_gene: TRBV15
CDR3nt: TGTGCCACCAGCTGGGGGGACACTGAAGCTTTCTTT
CDR3aa: CATSWGDTEAFF

d_gene: TRBD1
j_gene: TRBJ2-1
abundance: -
v_gene: TRBV13
CDR3nt: TGTGCCAGCAGCCAGGCCGGGACAGGAGGAACGAATGAGCAGTTCTTC
CDR3aa: CASSQAGTGGTNEQFF

d_gene: TRBD2
j_gene: TRBJ2-7
abundance: -
v_gene: TRBV5-1
CDR3nt: TGCGCCAGCAGCTCGGAAGACGGGACTAGCGGGGGGGCCGGGTCCTACGAGCAGTACTTC
CDR3aa: CASSSEDGTSGGAGSYEQYF

d_gene: TRBD1
j_gene: TRBJ1-4
abundance: -
v_gene: TRBV4-3
CDR3nt: TGCGCCAGCAGCCAAGATGGGGGACAGATGACAAATGAAAAACTGTTTTTT
CDR3aa: CASSQDGGQMTNEKLFF

d_gene: -
j_gene: TRBJ1-6
abundance: once
v_gene: TRBV5-1
CDR3nt: TGCGCCAGCAGCGGAGGGACCCGAGAGAATTCACCCCTCCACTTT
CDR3aa: CASSGGTRENSPLHF

d_gene: -
j_gene: TRBJ2-5
abundance: -
v_gene: TRBV5-1
CDR3nt: TGCGCCAGCAGCGGGGGACTGCTACAGGGACGACAAGAGACCCAGTACTTC
CDR3aa: CASSGGLLQGRQETQYF

d_gene: -
j_gene: TRBJ1-3
abundance: -
v_gene: TRBV19
CDR3nt: TGTGCCAGTAGTTGGGTGGACGGAAACACCATATATTTT
CDR3aa: CASSWVDGNTIYF

d_gene: -
j_gene: TRBJ1-2
abundance: -
v_gene: TRBV4-1
CDR3nt: TGCGCCAGCAGCCAAGATTGGCAGGGGAGCTACACCTTC
CDR3aa: CASSQDWQGSYTF

d_gene: TRBD2
j_gene: TRBJ2-1
abundance: -
v_gene: TRBV19
CDR3nt: TGTGCCAGTTTAGGACGGACTAGCGGGGGGAACGAGCAGTTCTTC
CDR3aa: CASLGRTSGGNEQFF

d_gene: TRBD1
j_gene: TRBJ2-7
abundance: -
v_gene: TRBV15
CDR3nt: TGTGCCACCAGCAGAGATTGGGACAGGGGAGACGTCCACGAGCAGTACTTC
CDR3aa: CATSRDWDRGDVHEQYF

d_gene: -
j_gene: TRBJ1-2
abundance: -
v_gene: TRBV28
CDR3nt: TGTGCCAGCAGTTTGGCTGAATGGGGTGGCTATGGCTACACCTTC
CDR3aa: CASSLAEWGGYGYTF

d_gene: TRBD2
j_gene: TRBJ2-7
abundance: -
v_gene: TRBV5-4
CDR3nt: TGTGCCAGCAGTCTAGCGGGGGGTCAAACCTACGAGCAGTACTTC
CDR3aa: CASSLAGGQTYEQYF

d_gene: TRBD1
j_gene: TRBJ1-2
abundance: few
v_gene: TRBV7-2
CDR3nt: TGTGCCAGCAGCTTAGGGGGGACAGACTATGGCTACACCTTC
CDR3aa: CASSLGGTDYGYTF

d_gene: -
j_gene: TRBJ2-3
abundance: -
v_gene: TRBV5-1
CDR3nt: TGCGCCAGCAGCATCCAGGAACCTAGCACAGATACGCAGTATTTT
CDR3aa: CASSIQEPSTDTQYF

d_gene: TRBD1
j_gene: TRBJ1-1
abundance: -
v_gene: TRBV7-9
CDR3nt: TGTGCCAGCAGCTTTGGACAGGGGAACACTGAAGCTTTCTTT
CDR3aa: CASSFGQGNTEAFF

d_gene: TRBD1
j_gene: TRBJ1-2
abundance: -
v_gene: TRBV6-1
CDR3nt: TGTGCCAGCAGTGAAGCCGACAGGGTTGGCTATGGCTACACCTTC
CDR3aa: CASSEADRVGYGYTF

d_gene: -
j_gene: TRBJ2-7
abundance: -
v_gene: TRBV7-2
CDR3nt: TGTGCCAGCAGCGTACTACCTGGACAGTCCTACGAGCAGTACTTC
CDR3aa: CASSVLPGQSYEQYF